A selection of T cell receptor beta chains follows, all from one sample in a study of shared clonotypes between healthy human individuals. Profiling relied on immunoSEQ multiplex PCR, and the TCRdb table lists in-frame clones only, not all of them. The sample holds 800,000 to 950,000 clones, 90% to 98% seen once. Specimen: naive CD8+ T cells sorted from blood. These receptor sequences come from a man under 40 in good health. Both conserved end residues are part of each CDR3. Each record gives: V gene, clone size, D gene, J gene, CDR3 DNA, CDR3 protein. D genes are given only for firm matches. Not every row has a clone size; where given, it reads once, few, many or a size class.

TRBV14	.	TRBD1	TRBJ2-7	TGTGCCAGCAGCCTAAGGGGACAGGGGGCGGAATTGTACGAGCAGTACTTC	CASSLRGQGAELYEQYF
TRBV9	.	TRBD2	TRBJ2-1	TGTGCCAGCAGCGTGGGGACCCCTAGCGGGGGCAACTCCTACAATGAGCAGTTCTTC	CASSVGTPSGGNSYNEQFF
TRBV7-9	.	TRBD1	TRBJ2-7	TGTGCCAGCAGCTTAATTAGGGACAGGTCGAAACACGAGCAGTACTTC	CASSLIRDRSKHEQYF
TRBV14	once	.	TRBJ1-1	TGTGCCAGCAGGACGCCGGGACCTAACACTGAAGCTTTCTTT	CASRTPGPNTEAFF
TRBV4-1	.	TRBD2	TRBJ2-2	TGCGCCAGCAGCCAAGGGCCCATTCAGTCTAGCGGCGGGGAGCTGTTTTTT	CASSQGPIQSSGGELFF
TRBV20-1	.	.	TRBJ2-7	TGCAGTGCTAGGGGGGACGAGCAGTACTTC	CSARGDEQYF
TRBV15	once	TRBD1	TRBJ2-6	TGTGCCACCTCCGGGGACAGGGGTTCTGGGGCCAACGTCCTGACTTTC	CATSGDRGSGANVLTF
TRBV4-1	.	.	TRBJ1-5	TGCGCCAGCAGCCAAGATCGGGGGTTGGATTCCCAGCATTTT	CASSQDRGLDSQHF
TRBV27	.	.	TRBJ2-1	TGTGCCAGCAGTTTTCGAGGAGGGGTTAGCTCCTACAATGAGCAGTTCTTC	CASSFRGGVSSYNEQFF
TRBV5-1	.	.	TRBJ2-3	TGCGCCAGCAGCCGCGGGGTAGGCACAGATACGCAGTATTTT	CASSRGVGTDTQYF
TRBV6-1	once	.	TRBJ1-1	TGTGCCAGCGGGCCCACAGGGCAGAACACTGAAGCTTTCTTT	CASGPTGQNTEAFF
TRBV7-9	.	TRBD2	TRBJ2-1	TGTGCCAGCAGCTTCAGCGGGAGGGCTTCCACCTACAATGAGCAGTTCTTC	CASSFSGRASTYNEQFF
TRBV11-2	.	TRBD2	TRBJ2-1	TGTGCCAGCAGCGACAGGACTAGCGGGAGGTACAATGAGCAGTTCTTC	CASSDRTSGRYNEQFF
TRBV4-1	once	.	TRBJ2-7	TGCGCCAGCAGCCAGGGAGCAGAAGGGGCTAGGGAGCAGTACTTC	CASSQGAEGAREQYF
TRBV2	.	TRBD1	TRBJ1-1	TGTGCCTTCCGGACAGGGATGAACACTGAAGCTTTCTTT	CAFRTGMNTEAFF
TRBV19	.	TRBD1	TRBJ2-7	TGTGCCAGTAGCTTAAACAGGGGCTCATACCTCGAGCAGTACTTC	CASSLNRGSYLEQYF
TRBV7-9	.	.	TRBJ1-3	TGTGCCAGCAGCTTTAGGAGCGAGCTCTCTGGAAACACCATATATTTT	CASSFRSELSGNTIYF
TRBV5-1	.	.	TRBJ2-7	TGCGCCAGCAGCTTTAGGGGATCAAACTACGAGCAGTACTTC	CASSFRGSNYEQYF
TRBV29-1	.	.	TRBJ2-2	TGCAGCGTTGCGTCCAGGGGGAACACCGGGGAGCTGTTTTTT	CSVASRGNTGELFF
TRBV5-1	.	TRBD2	TRBJ2-1	TGCGCCAGCAGCACCTACTTAGCGGGAGGGCCCAATGAGCAGTTCTTC	CASSTYLAGGPNEQFF
TRBV9	.	.	TRBJ2-5	TGTGCCAGCAGTTGGGACGGACAAGAGACCCAGTACTTC	CASSWDGQETQYF
TRBV2	.	TRBD1	TRBJ2-7	TGTGCCAGCAGTCTAACGAAAGGACAGGGTGGGTACGAGCAGTACTTC	CASSLTKGQGGYEQYF
TRBV7-9	.	TRBD1	TRBJ2-3	TGTGCCAGCAGCTCGTCTCGGGGACAGGGTTTTTCAGATACGCAGTATTTT	CASSSSRGQGFSDTQYF
TRBV6-5	once	.	TRBJ2-7	TGTGCCAGCAGTTACGCACCTGCCTACGAGCAGTACTTC	CASSYAPAYEQYF
TRBV11-3	.	TRBD1	TRBJ2-2	TGTGCCAGCAGGCCGAACATGGGACAGCTCAACACCGGGGAGCTGTTTTTT	CASRPNMGQLNTGELFF
TRBV5-1	.	.	TRBJ2-5	TGCGCCAGCAGCTTGGCCAGGCAAGAGACCCAGTACTTC	CASSLARQETQYF
TRBV28	.	TRBD2	TRBJ2-7	TGTGCCAGCACGTGGTTCACTAGCGGAACCTACGAGCAGTACTTC	CASTWFTSGTYEQYF
TRBV11-2	once	TRBD1	TRBJ2-5	TGTGCCAGCAGCCCGCCGGACAGGGACCAAGAGACCCAGTACTTC	CASSPPDRDQETQYF
TRBV7-9	.	.	TRBJ2-4	TGTGCCAGCAGCTTATCCGGGAGAGCCAAAAACATTCAGTACTTC	CASSLSGRAKNIQYF
TRBV7-9	.	.	TRBJ2-1	TGTGCCAGCAGCCCGCCCGGGGACCCTGAGCAGTTCTTC	CASSPPGDPEQFF
TRBV9	.	.	TRBJ2-1	TGTGCCAGCAGCGGCCCGCGGGACAATGAGCAGTTCTTC	CASSGPRDNEQFF
TRBV29-1	.	.	TRBJ1-2	TGCAGCGCCGTGGACAGACAATATGGCTACACCTTC	CSAVDRQYGYTF
TRBV28	.	.	TRBJ2-7	TGTGCCAGCAGTTTTCTGGGGGGCGCGTCCGAGCAGTACTTC	CASSFLGGASEQYF